This TCR beta chain is from a study of T cells in Graves' hyperthyroidism and ophthalmopathy. Overall study results and limits: Also found in blood were most expanded thyroid clonotypes above 0.001.

To note about this clonotype: Its antigen is still unknown. One end of the junction does not line up with germline, which may come from a read error.

Germline CDR1 KGHSH, CDR2 LQKENI. The CDR3 consists of 13 residues. Amplified regions were TCR beta CDR3 sequences from RNA transcripts. A set of HTBI primers served as the primers for a first-round RT-PCR of the TCR CDR3. MiXCR, run by TCRdb on the multiplex PCR reads, gives a single entry per CDR3 protein. The sample holds a few hundred thousand distinct CDR3 sequences, around 16% seen once. The receptor was isolated from a woman in her 30s with Graves' hyperthyroidism. Sequenced sample: blood. This rearrangement joins TRBV18 to TRBJ1-1; tentative D call: TRBD1 (5 bases). CDR3 amino acids: CASPPTVNTEAFF. CDR3 DNA: TGTGCCAGCCCACCGACAGTCAACACTGAAGCTTTCTTT.